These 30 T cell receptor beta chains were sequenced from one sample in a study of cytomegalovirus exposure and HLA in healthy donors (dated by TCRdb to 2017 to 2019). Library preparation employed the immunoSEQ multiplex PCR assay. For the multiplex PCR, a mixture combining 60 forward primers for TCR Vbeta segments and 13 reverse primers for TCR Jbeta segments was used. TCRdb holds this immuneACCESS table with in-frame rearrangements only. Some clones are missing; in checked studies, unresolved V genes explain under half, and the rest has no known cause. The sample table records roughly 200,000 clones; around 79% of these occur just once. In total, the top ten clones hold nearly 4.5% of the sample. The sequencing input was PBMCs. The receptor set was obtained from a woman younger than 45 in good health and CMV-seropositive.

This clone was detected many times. CDR3 sequence: CASSLVTSGTTDTQYF. In DNA form, the CDR3 reads TGTGCCAGCAGCTTGGTGACTAGCGGGACCACAGATACGCAGTATTTT. The V gene is TRBV5-8, the J gene TRBJ2-3; 11 nucleotides line up with TRBD2. V dropped 0 bases and J dropped 2; count of bases not matched to a gene: 2. CDR3 size: 16 residues. Per the germline V gene, CDR1 is SGHTS and CDR2 is YDEGEE.

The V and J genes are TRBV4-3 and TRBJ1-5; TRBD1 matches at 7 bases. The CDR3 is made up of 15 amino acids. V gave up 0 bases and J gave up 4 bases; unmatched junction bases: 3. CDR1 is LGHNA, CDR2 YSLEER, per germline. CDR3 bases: TGCGCCAGCAGCCAAGACCGGGGACAGAATCAGCCCCAGCATTTT. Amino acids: CASSQDRGQNQPQHF.

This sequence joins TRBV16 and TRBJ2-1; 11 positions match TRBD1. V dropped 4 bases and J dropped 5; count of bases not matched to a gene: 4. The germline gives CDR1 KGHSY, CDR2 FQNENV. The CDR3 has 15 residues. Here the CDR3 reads CASSPGQGAHNEQFF. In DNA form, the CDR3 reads TGTGCCAGCAGCCCCGGACAGGGGGCCCACAATGAGCAGTTCTTC.

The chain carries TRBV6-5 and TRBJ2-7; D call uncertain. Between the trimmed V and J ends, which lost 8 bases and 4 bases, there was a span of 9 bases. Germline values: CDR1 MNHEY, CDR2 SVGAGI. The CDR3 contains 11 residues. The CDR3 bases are TGTGCCAGCTATTCAGGTTACGAGCAGTACTTC. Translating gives CASYSGYEQYF.

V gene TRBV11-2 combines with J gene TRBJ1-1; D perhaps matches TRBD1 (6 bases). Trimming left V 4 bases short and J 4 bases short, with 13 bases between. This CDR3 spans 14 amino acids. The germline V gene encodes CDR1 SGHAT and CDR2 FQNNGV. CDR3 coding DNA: TGTGCCAGCAGCTCCAGGGGAAAGGGCACTGAAGCTTTCTTT. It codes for CASSSRGKGTEAFF. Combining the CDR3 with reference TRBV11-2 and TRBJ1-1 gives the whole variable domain EAGVAQSPRYKIIEKRQSVAFWCNPISGHATLYWYQQILGQGPKLLIQFQNNGVVDDSQLPKDRFSAERLKGVDSTLKIQPAKLEDSAVYLCASSSRGKGTEAFFGQGTRLTVV.

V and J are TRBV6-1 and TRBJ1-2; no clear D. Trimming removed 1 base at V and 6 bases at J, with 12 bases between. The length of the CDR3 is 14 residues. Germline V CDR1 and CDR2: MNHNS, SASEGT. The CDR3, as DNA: TGTGCCAGCAGTGAAGGGCGCGTTCTAGATGGCTACACCTTC. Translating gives CASSEGRVLDGYTF.

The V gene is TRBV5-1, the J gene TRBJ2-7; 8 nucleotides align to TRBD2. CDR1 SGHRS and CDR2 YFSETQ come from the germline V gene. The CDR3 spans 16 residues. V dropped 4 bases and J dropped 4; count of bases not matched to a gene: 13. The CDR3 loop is CASSPTQRGSRYEQYF. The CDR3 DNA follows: TGCGCCAGCAGCCCTACACAGCGGGGGAGTAGGTACGAGCAGTACTTC.

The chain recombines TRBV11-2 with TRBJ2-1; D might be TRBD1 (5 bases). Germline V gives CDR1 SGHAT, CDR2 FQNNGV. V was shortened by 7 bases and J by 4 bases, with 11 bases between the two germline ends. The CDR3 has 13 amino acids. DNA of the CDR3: TGTGCCAGCACTCAGGGCGTTTACAATGAGCAGTTCTTC. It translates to CASTQGVYNEQFF.

The CDR3 loop reads CASSPSLRDTRNTIYF. The CDR3 nucleotides read TGCGCCAGCAGCCCCTCCCTCCGGGACACCCGAAACACCATATATTTT. This sequence joins TRBV4-1 and TRBJ1-3; possible D gene TRBD1, 6 bases. Deletions cut 4 bases from V and 5 bases from J, with 18 bases between. The CDR3 runs to 16 residues. The germline gives CDR1 MGHRA, CDR2 YSYEKL.

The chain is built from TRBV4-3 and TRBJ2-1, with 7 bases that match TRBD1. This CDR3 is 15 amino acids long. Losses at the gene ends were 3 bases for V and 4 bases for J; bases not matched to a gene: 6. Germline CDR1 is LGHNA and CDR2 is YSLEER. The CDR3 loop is CASSHLTGNYNEQFF. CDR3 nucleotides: TGCGCCAGCAGCCACCTGACAGGGAATTACAATGAGCAGTTCTTC.

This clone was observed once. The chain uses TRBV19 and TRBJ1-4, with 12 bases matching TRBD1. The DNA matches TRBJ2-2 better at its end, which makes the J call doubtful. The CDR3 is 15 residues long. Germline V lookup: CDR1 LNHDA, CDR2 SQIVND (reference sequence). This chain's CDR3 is CASFDSGTGGEELFF. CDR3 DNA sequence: TGTGCCAGTTTTGACTCCGGGACAGGGGGCGAGGAGCTGTTTTTT.

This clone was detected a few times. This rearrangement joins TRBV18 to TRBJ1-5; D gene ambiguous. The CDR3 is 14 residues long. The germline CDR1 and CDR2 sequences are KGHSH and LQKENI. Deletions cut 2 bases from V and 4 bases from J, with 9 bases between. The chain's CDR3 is CASSPAWRNQPQHF. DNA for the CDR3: TGTGCCAGCTCACCAGCGTGGCGGAATCAGCCCCAGCATTTT.

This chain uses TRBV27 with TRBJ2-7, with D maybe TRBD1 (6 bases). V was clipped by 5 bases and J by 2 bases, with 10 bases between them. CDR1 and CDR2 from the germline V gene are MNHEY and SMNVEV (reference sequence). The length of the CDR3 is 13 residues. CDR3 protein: CASSQRTAYEQYF. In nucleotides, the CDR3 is TGTGCCAGCAGTCAGAGGACAGCCTACGAGCAGTACTTC.

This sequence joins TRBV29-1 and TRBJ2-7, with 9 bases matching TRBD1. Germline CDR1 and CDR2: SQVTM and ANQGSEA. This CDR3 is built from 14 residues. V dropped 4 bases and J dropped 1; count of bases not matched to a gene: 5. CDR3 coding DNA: TGCAGCGTTGGGCCCGACAGGGGGTCCTACGAGCAGTACTTC. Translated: CSVGPDRGSYEQYF.

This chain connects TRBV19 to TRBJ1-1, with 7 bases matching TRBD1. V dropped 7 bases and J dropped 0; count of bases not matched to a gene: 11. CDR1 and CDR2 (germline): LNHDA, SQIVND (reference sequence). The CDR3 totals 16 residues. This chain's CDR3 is CASKRYGTAMNTEAFF. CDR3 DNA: TGTGCCAGTAAACGTTACGGGACAGCCATGAACACTGAAGCTTTCTTT. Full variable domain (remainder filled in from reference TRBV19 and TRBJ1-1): DGGITQSPKYLFRKEGQNVTLSCEQNLNHDAMYWYRQDPGQGLRLIYYSQIVNDFQKGDIAEGYSVSREKKESFPLTVTSAQKNPTAFYLCASKRYGTAMNTEAFFGQGTRLTVV.

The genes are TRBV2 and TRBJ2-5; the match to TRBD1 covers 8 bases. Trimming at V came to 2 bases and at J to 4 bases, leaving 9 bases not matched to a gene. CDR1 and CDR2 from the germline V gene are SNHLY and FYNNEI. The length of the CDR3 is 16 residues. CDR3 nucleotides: TGTGCCAGCAGTGAACGGACAGGGCCAAGGGGAGAGACCCAGTACTTC. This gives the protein CASSERTGPRGETQYF.

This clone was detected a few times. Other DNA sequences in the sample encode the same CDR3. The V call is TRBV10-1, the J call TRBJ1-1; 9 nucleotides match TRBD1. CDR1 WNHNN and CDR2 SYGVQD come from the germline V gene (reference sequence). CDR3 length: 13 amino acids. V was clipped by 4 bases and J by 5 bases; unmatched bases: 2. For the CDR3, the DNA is TGCGCCAGCAGTGGACAGGGGGGAACTGAAGCTTTCTTT. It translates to CASSGQGGTEAFF.

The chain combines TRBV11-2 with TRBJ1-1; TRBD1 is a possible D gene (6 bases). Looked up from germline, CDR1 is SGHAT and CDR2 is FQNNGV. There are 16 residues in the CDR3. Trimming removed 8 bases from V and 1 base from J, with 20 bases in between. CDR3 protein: CASRTDSPTWNTEAFF. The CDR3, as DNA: TGTGCCAGCCGTACGGACAGTCCAACTTGGAACACTGAAGCTTTCTTT.

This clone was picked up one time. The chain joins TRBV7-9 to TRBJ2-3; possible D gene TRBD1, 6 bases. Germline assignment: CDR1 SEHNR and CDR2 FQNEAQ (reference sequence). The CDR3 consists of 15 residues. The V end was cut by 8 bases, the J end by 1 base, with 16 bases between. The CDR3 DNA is TGTGCCAGCCCTTACCTGGACAGACGCACAGATACGCAGTATTTT. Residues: CASPYLDRRTDTQYF.

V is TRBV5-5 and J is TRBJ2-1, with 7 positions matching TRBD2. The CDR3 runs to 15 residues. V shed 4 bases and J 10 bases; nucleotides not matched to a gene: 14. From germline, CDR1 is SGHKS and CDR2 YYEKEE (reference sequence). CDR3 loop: CASSHPGGGIYEQFF. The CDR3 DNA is TGTGCCAGCAGCCACCCTGGCGGGGGTATATACGAGCAGTTCTTC.

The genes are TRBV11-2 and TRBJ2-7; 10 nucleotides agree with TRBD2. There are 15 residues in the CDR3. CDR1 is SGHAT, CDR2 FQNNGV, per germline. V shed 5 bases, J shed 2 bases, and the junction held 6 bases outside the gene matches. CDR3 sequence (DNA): TGTGCCAGCAGCCCCAGCAGCGGGGGGGCCTACGAGCAGTACTTC. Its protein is CASSPSSGGAYEQYF.

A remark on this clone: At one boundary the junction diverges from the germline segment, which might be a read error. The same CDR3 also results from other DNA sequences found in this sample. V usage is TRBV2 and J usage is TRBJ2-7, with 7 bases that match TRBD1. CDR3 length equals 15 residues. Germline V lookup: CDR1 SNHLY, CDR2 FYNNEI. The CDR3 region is CASSEGTADFYEQYF. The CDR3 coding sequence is TGTGCCAGCAGTGAGGGGACAGCCGACTTCTACGAACAGTACTTC.

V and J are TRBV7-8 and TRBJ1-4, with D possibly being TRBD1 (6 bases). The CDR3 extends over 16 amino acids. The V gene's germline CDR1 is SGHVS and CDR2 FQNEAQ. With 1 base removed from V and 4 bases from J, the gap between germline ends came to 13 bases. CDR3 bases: TGTGCCAGCAGCTTAGTCCGTGGGGGCGTTAATGAAAAACTGTTTTTT. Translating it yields CASSLVRGGVNEKLFF.

In DNA, the CDR3 is TGTGCCAGTAGGACAGGGGGCGGCATTCAGTACTTC. This codes for CASRTGGGIQYF. V usage is TRBV19 and J usage is TRBJ2-4; TRBD1 agrees at 10 bases. This CDR3 has 12 amino acids. V gave up 6 bases and J gave up 9 bases; unmatched junction bases: 2. CDR1 LNHDA and CDR2 SQIVND come from the germline V gene (reference sequence). The variable domain in full, with the rest retrieved from reference TRBV19 and TRBJ2-4, is DGGITQSPKYLFRKEGQNVTLSCEQNLNHDAMYWYRQDPGQGLRLIYYSQIVNDFQKGDIAEGYSVSREKKESFPLTVTSAQKNPTAFYLCASRTGGGIQYFGAGTRLSVL.

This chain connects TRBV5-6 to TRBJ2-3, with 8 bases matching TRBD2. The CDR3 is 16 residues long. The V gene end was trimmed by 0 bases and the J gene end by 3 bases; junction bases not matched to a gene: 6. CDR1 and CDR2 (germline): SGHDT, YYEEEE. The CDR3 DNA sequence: TGTGCCAGCAGCTTGGGCGCGGGAGGAGGTACAGATACGCAGTATTTT. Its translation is CASSLGAGGGTDTQYF.

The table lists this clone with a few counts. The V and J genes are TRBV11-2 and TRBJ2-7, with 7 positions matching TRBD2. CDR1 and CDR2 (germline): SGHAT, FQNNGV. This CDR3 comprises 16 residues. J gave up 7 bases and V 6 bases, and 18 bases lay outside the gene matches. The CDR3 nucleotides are TGTGCCAGCAGAATCTTGGCCAGGAGAGGACTAGGGGAGCAGTACTTC. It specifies CASRILARRGLGEQYF.

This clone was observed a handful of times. DNA for the CDR3: TGCGCCAGCAGCTTCGAGGGGGACCGTAGTAGCTACACCTTC. Translating gives CASSFEGDRSSYTF. The chain has TRBV5-1 and TRBJ1-2, with TRBD1 as a possible D gene (6 bases). The CDR3 totals 14 residues. Trimming took 2 bases from V and 9 from J, leaving 17 bases between them. The V gene's germline CDR1 is SGHRS and CDR2 YFSETQ.

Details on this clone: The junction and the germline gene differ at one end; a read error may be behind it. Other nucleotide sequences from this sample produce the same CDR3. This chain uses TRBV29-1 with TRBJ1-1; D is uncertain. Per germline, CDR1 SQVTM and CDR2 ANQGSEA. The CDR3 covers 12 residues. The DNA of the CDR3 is TGCAGTGTTGTAGCGGGTGAAGGAGCAGCTTTCTTT. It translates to CSVVAGEGAAFF.

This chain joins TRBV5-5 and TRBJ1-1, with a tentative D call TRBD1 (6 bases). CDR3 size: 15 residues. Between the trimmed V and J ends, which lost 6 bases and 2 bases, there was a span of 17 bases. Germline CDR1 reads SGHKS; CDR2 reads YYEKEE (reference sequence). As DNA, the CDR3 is TGTGCCAGCACCCCCAGGGGCAGGGTCAACACTGAAGCTTTCTTT. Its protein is CASTPRGRVNTEAFF.

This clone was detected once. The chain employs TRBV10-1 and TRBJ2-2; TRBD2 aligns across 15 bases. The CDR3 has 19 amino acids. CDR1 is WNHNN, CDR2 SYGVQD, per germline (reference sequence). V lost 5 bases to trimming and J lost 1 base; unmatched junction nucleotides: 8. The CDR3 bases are TGCGCCAGCAGTCCGACCCTGGGACTAGCGGGGGGGAACACCGGGGAGCTGTTTTTT. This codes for CASSPTLGLAGGNTGELFF.